This is a list of T cell receptor beta chains from one sample in a study of resident and recirculating memory T cells in vitiligo. Profiling relied on immunoSEQ multiplex PCR, and the TCRdb table lists in-frame clones only, not all of them. Of tens of thousands of clones in the sample, 92% were seen once. What was sequenced was blood. These receptors originate from a male donor with vitiligo. Each CDR3 is given with its conserved first and last residue. A D gene is named only where the DNA matches it firmly. Rows give clone size only sometimes, using once, few, many, or a class for an expanded clone.

clone_size | j_call | v_call | d_call | cdr3_nt | cdr3_aa
. | TRBJ1-5 | TRBV7-6 | TRBD1 | TGTGCCAGCAGCCCCAACCCGGGACAGGGGAGCAATCAGCCCCAGCATTTT | CASSPNPGQGSNQPQHF
. | TRBJ2-3 | TRBV5-1 | . | TGCGCCAGCAGCCTGGGTGGGAGTACAGATACGCAGTATTTT | CASSLGGSTDTQYF
. | TRBJ2-7 | TRBV28 | . | TGTGCCAGCAGTTTGGTGTCTCGGGGCGAGCAGTACTTC | CASSLVSRGEQYF
once | TRBJ2-3 | TRBV7-3 | . | TGTGCCAGCAGCTTGGAGGGCACAGATACGCAGTATTTT | CASSLEGTDTQYF
. | TRBJ2-2 | TRBV7-8 | TRBD1 | TGTGCCAGCAGCCAACTTGGGGGACAGGGGCGGAACACCGGGGAGCTGTTTTTT | CASSQLGGQGRNTGELFF
. | TRBJ2-3 | TRBV4-2 | TRBD2 | TGTGCCAGCAGCCAAGGGAGTTACGGGAGGGTTAGCACAGATACGCAGTATTTT | CASSQGSYGRVSTDTQYF
. | TRBJ1-3 | TRBV28 | TRBD1 | TGTGCCAGCAGTTTAGGAGACAGGGCTGGAAACACCATATATTTT | CASSLGDRAGNTIYF
. | TRBJ2-1 | TRBV6-6 | TRBD2 | TGTGCCAGCAGTCCGGGACTAGCGGGCCCTAATGAGCAGTTCTTC | CASSPGLAGPNEQFF
. | TRBJ1-2 | TRBV19 | TRBD1 | TGTGCCAGTAGCGCCGGGACAGGGACCTTAGGCTACACCTTC | CASSAGTGTLGYTF
. | TRBJ1-5 | TRBV19 | . | TGTGCCAGTAAGACTACCGGGTATAGCAATCAGCCCCAGCATTTT | CASKTTGYSNQPQHF
. | TRBJ2-1 | TRBV5-5 | TRBD2 | TGTGCCAGCAGCTGGACTAGCGGGAGATTAAATGAGCAGTTCTTC | CASSWTSGRLNEQFF
. | TRBJ2-3 | TRBV27 | . | TGTGCCAGCAGTTGGGGGGTTCAAAGCACAGATACGCAGTATTTT | CASSWGVQSTDTQYF
. | TRBJ2-7 | TRBV6-5 | TRBD2 | TGTGCCAGCAGGTCCTTGACTAGCGGGAACCCTCAGTACTTC | CASRSLTSGNPQYF
. | TRBJ1-1 | TRBV27 | . | TGTGCCAGCAGTCCCCGACAGAACACTGAAGCTTTCTTT | CASSPRQNTEAFF
. | TRBJ1-4 | TRBV21-1 | . | TGTGCCAGCAGCAACGGGGAGCCCGGTAATGAAAAACTGTTTTTT | CASSNGEPGNEKLFF
once | TRBJ2-2 | TRBV2 | . | TGTGCCAGCAGTGAGCCGGACAGTTACACCGGGGAGCTGTTTTTT | CASSEPDSYTGELFF
. | TRBJ2-7 | TRBV4-2 | TRBD1 | TGTGCCAGCAGCCAAGACGGCAGGGGGCTGGGCGAGCAGTACTTC | CASSQDGRGLGEQYF
few | TRBJ2-7 | TRBV6-5 | TRBD1 | TGTGCCAGCAGTCCGGGGACAGGGGGCCCCTACGAGCAGTACTTC | CASSPGTGGPYEQYF
. | TRBJ2-7 | TRBV11-3 | TRBD1 | TGTGCCAGCAGCCCTGGGACAGGGGGCTTGTACGAGCAGTACTTC | CASSPGTGGLYEQYF
once | TRBJ2-5 | TRBV20-1 | . | TGCAGTGCTGCGAAAGAGACCCAGTACTTC | CSAAKETQYF
. | TRBJ2-2 | TRBV19 | TRBD2 | TGTGCCAGTAGTATAATGACTAGCGGGAGGTCCGGGGAGCTGTTTTTT | CASSIMTSGRSGELFF
. | TRBJ2-2 | TRBV5-1 | . | TGCGCCAGCAGTGGCCCTCCGAGGACCGGGGAGCTGTTTTTT | CASSGPPRTGELFF
. | TRBJ2-5 | TRBV5-1 | TRBD1 | TGCGCCAGCAACGGACAGGGGGCCGGAGCTTCGATGGAGACCCAGTACTTC | CASNGQGAGASMETQYF
. | TRBJ2-1 | TRBV6-4 | . | TGTGCCAGCAGCGAATCTTCCGCGGTCAGTGAGCAGTTCTTC | CASSESSAVSEQFF
. | TRBJ2-4 | TRBV11-3 | . | TGTGCCAGCAGCTTAGAAGGGTGGGGGGTCGTAGCCAAAAACATTCAGTACTTC | CASSLEGWGVVAKNIQYF
. | TRBJ2-7 | TRBV11-3 | . | TGTGCCAGCAGCCCCCGGGAACAACGGGTCGAGCAGTACTTC | CASSPREQRVEQYF
. | TRBJ1-4 | TRBV11-2 | . | TGTGCCAGCAGCGGCGGGACGGCAGCTAATGAAAAACTGTTTTTT | CASSGGTAANEKLFF
. | TRBJ1-2 | TRBV28 | . | TGTGCCAGCAGTTTGGTCACAGGGAATAACTATGGCTACACCTTC | CASSLVTGNNYGYTF
. | TRBJ1-1 | TRBV5-4 | . | TGTGCCAGCAGCTTGGGGGCAGGGAACACTGAAGCTTTCTTT | CASSLGAGNTEAFF